This is a list of T cell receptor beta chains from one sample in a study of sequential checkpoint blockade in melanoma. Profiling relied on immunoSEQ multiplex PCR, and the TCRdb table lists in-frame clones only, not all of them. The sample comprises 15,000 to 20,000 clones, over 75% of which are singletons, and 30% rests with the top ten. The sample here was CD8+ T cells sorted from blood (inferred from file names), taken from a patient given nivolumab and ipilimumab in sequence. Every receptor here comes from a human donor with melanoma. The CDR3 runs from the conserved cysteine through the conserved F or W. The D gene is left open where the match is weak. Size is omitted from some rows. Given values are once, few, many or a class for expanded clones.

d_gene: NA
v_gene: TRBV4-3
j_gene: TRBJ2-2
abundance: NA
CDR3nt: TGCGCCAGCAGCCAAGAGTACGACTACACCGGGGAGCTGTTTTTT
CDR3aa: CASSQEYDYTGELFF

d_gene: TRBD1
v_gene: TRBV2
j_gene: TRBJ1-1
abundance: NA
CDR3nt: TGTGCCAGCAGTGATGACAGGGGTAACACTGAAGCTTTCTTT
CDR3aa: CASSDDRGNTEAFF

d_gene: NA
v_gene: TRBV6-1
j_gene: TRBJ2-7
abundance: NA
CDR3nt: TGTGCCAGCAGTGAAATATACGGAGGGACGGCCTCCTACGAGCAGTACTTC
CDR3aa: CASSEIYGGTASYEQYF

d_gene: TRBD2
v_gene: TRBV27
j_gene: TRBJ2-7
abundance: NA
CDR3nt: TGTGCCAGCAGCCCCACCCCACTAGCGGGAGGGCGCGAGCAGTACTTC
CDR3aa: CASSPTPLAGGREQYF

d_gene: NA
v_gene: TRBV6-5
j_gene: TRBJ2-5
abundance: NA
CDR3nt: TGTGCCAGCAGTTACTCGCAGGGTCAAGAGACCCAGTACTTC
CDR3aa: CASSYSQGQETQYF

d_gene: NA
v_gene: TRBV9
j_gene: TRBJ2-1
abundance: once
CDR3nt: TGTGCCAGCAGCGTAGCTGCGGGTGAGCAGTTCTTC
CDR3aa: CASSVAAGEQFF

d_gene: NA
v_gene: TRBV19
j_gene: TRBJ1-5
abundance: NA
CDR3nt: TGTGCCAGTAGTACAGTCAGGGTAAAAGATCAGCCCCAGCATTTT
CDR3aa: CASSTVRVKDQPQHF

d_gene: NA
v_gene: TRBV27
j_gene: TRBJ2-1
abundance: few
CDR3nt: TGTGCCAGCGGAGGGGACGGGACCTACAATGAGCAGTTCTTC
CDR3aa: CASGGDGTYNEQFF

d_gene: NA
v_gene: TRBV6-6
j_gene: TRBJ2-1
abundance: NA
CDR3nt: TGTGCCAGCTATCCATCCCGGGACAATGAGCAGTTCTTC
CDR3aa: CASYPSRDNEQFF

d_gene: NA
v_gene: TRBV4-1
j_gene: TRBJ2-5
abundance: NA
CDR3nt: TGCGCCAGCAGCCAAGACCGCGGGGATGGGGAGACCCAGTACTTC
CDR3aa: CASSQDRGDGETQYF

d_gene: NA
v_gene: TRBV9
j_gene: TRBJ2-7
abundance: few
CDR3nt: TGTGCCAGCAGCGGCGACAGGAACTCCTACGAGCAGTACTTC
CDR3aa: CASSGDRNSYEQYF

d_gene: TRBD2
v_gene: TRBV7-8
j_gene: TRBJ2-1
abundance: NA
CDR3nt: TGTGCCAGCAGCCGACTAGCGGGGGGTCAAGGCTCCTACAATGAGCAGTTCTTC
CDR3aa: CASSRLAGGQGSYNEQFF

d_gene: NA
v_gene: TRBV5-4
j_gene: TRBJ2-5
abundance: many
CDR3nt: TGTGCCAGCAGCTTGCAGGGTTTCCTCAACGCCCAGACCCAAGAGACCCAGTACTTC
CDR3aa: CASSLQGFLNAQTQETQYF

d_gene: NA
v_gene: TRBV2
j_gene: TRBJ2-7
abundance: few
CDR3nt: TGTGCCAGCAGTGATCCTGACACAGGTAGCATTCCTATCTTC
CDR3aa: CASSDPDTGSIPIF

d_gene: TRBD1
v_gene: TRBV28
j_gene: TRBJ2-7
abundance: NA
CDR3nt: TGTGCCTTGAGCCAGGGGGCCTCCTACGAGCAGTACTTC
CDR3aa: CALSQGASYEQYF

d_gene: NA
v_gene: TRBV19
j_gene: TRBJ2-7
abundance: NA
CDR3nt: TGTGCCAGTAGTATAGATCGTGAGCAGTACTTC
CDR3aa: CASSIDREQYF

d_gene: TRBD2
v_gene: TRBV7-9
j_gene: TRBJ2-3
abundance: NA
CDR3nt: TGTGCCAGCAGCGCGACTAGCGGGACGGCAGATACGCAGTATTTT
CDR3aa: CASSATSGTADTQYF

d_gene: NA
v_gene: TRBV27
j_gene: TRBJ2-7
abundance: NA
CDR3nt: TGTGCCAGCCAGGCCGTAGGGAGCTCCTACGAGCAGTACTTC
CDR3aa: CASQAVGSSYEQYF

d_gene: TRBD1
v_gene: TRBV7-6
j_gene: TRBJ2-5
abundance: NA
CDR3nt: TGTGCCAGCAGGTTCGGACAGGGGGCTGGGGAGACCCAGTACTTC
CDR3aa: CASRFGQGAGETQYF